The T cell receptor (beta chain) described here comes from a study of cytomegalovirus exposure and HLA in healthy donors. Whole-study findings and limits: Most observed TCR sequences were rare, whereas some public TCRs were detected in many donors. Within a later analysis, the majority of CMV-associated TCR beta chains appeared HLA-restricted. Within an earlier analysis, most TCR beta V segments proved productive either about 90% or about 30% of the time. Later analysis identified some 16,000 TCR beta sequences associated with HLA alleles, using a false discovery rate threshold of 0.05.

The primer mix had 60 Vbeta and 13 Jbeta primers. Produced via immunoSEQ multiplex PCR; TCRdb's table is partial and in-frame only. The sample contains tens of thousands of clones, 10% of which appear only once. This clone was seen a few times. The antigen is unknown. The CDR3 has 16 amino acids. The V gene's germline CDR1 is SGHVS and CDR2 FNYEAQ. Trimming shortened V by 3 bases and J by 6 bases, and 18 bases separated the two germline ends. The TCR originated in a man in his fifties or sixties in good health and CMV-seropositive. The chain carries TRBV7-6 and TRBJ2-1; TRBD2 might be the D (6 bases). Sequences were obtained from PBMCs. CDR3 sequence: CASSLATAGILNEQFF. The CDR3 DNA follows: TGTGCCAGCAGCTTGGCCACAGCGGGCATCCTCAATGAGCAGTTCTTC.